The sequence of this TCR beta chain was determined in a study of identical twins. MiXCR, applied by TCRdb to the 5' RACE reads, yields one record per CDR3 protein. The table includes about 690,000 distinct CDR3 sequences, 6% to 6.5% detected once. V was pared by 5 bases and J by 6 bases, with 22 bases between. Germline lookup yields CDR1 DFQATT and CDR2 SNEGSKA (reference sequence). The CDR3 loop spans 15 amino acids. V and J are TRBV20-1 and TRBJ2-5, with D perhaps assigned TRBD1 or TRBD2 (5 bases each). The sequencing sample was made of naive T cells sorted from blood. The receptor was isolated from a man between 18 and 35 years old in good health. CDR3 in DNA: TGCAGTGCTCCAAATCCGACCGGAGAGGGGAAGACCCAGTACTTC. As protein: CSAPNPTGEGKTQYF.